A single sample gave rise to the 19 T cell receptor beta chains below, sequenced in a study of shared clonotypes between healthy human individuals. Assay used: immunoSEQ multiplex PCR; TCRdb lists only in-frame clones, some missing. Among roughly 2.1 million clones listed, about 92% were seen once. Naive-designated CD8 cells lacked CD45RO, were positively enriched for CCR7, and omitted terminally differentiated effector memory CD45RA+ cells. Sequenced material: naive CD8+ T cells from PBMCs. These receptors were taken from a man aged 18-30 years in good health. Some clones in this sample may be carry-over from other donors' samples.

The chain carries TRBV15 and TRBJ1-2, with TRBD1 matching 7 bases. V shed 0 bases and J 8 bases; nucleotides not matched to a gene: 6. This CDR3 has 14 amino acids. The V gene's germline CDR1 is LNHNV and CDR2 YYDKDF (reference sequence). In DNA form, the CDR3 reads TGTGCCACCAGCAGAGAACAGGGGCTAGGCGGCTACACCTTC. This translates into CATSREQGLGGYTF.

The rearrangement uses TRBV7-2 and TRBJ2-1; TRBD1 might be the D (5 bases). CDR1 and CDR2 (germline): SGHTA, FQGNSA. V dropped 4 bases and J dropped 5 bases, with 12 bases sitting between them. This CDR3 contains 14 residues. CDR3 nucleotide sequence: TGTGCCAGCAGCTCAGTGGGGCAAAACAATGAGCAGTTCTTC. This gives the protein CASSSVGQNNEQFF.

The gene calls are TRBV5-1 and TRBJ2-7, with 8 bases aligning to TRBD1. The length of the CDR3 is 15 residues. The V and J ends lost 5 bases and 4 bases, in that order; junction bases with no gene match: 11. Germline V CDR1 and CDR2: SGHRS, YFSETQ. The CDR3 loop is CASSRTGGADYEQYF. CDR3 DNA sequence: TGCGCCAGCAGTCGTACAGGGGGTGCGGATTACGAGCAGTACTTC.

The chain employs TRBV7-9 and TRBJ2-1; no reliable D call. The CDR3 extends over 14 amino acids. Germline V lookup: CDR1 SEHNR, CDR2 FQNEAQ (reference sequence). V was trimmed by 1 base and J by 2 bases, leaving 6 bases between them. The CDR3 bases are TGTGCCAGCAGCTTAGGCGAAGCCTACAATGAGCAGTTCTTC. It translates to CASSLGEAYNEQFF.

V usage is TRBV13 and J usage is TRBJ2-3; 9 bases align to TRBD1. This CDR3 spans 16 amino acids. V dropped 5 bases and J dropped 1; count of bases not matched to a gene: 7. Germline loops: CDR1 PRHDT, CDR2 FYEKMQ (reference sequence). CDR3 loop: CASSHWDRERTDTQYF. The CDR3 DNA reads TGTGCCAGCAGCCACTGGGACAGGGAACGCACAGATACGCAGTATTTT.

Comment on this clone: This CDR3 is also generated by other DNA sequences in the sample. The chain links TRBV7-9 to TRBJ1-3; no clear D. Germline V gene data show CDR1 as SEHNR and CDR2 as FQNEAQ (reference sequence). This CDR3 comprises 13 residues. V was cut by 1 base and J by 4 bases, with 5 bases left in between. The chain's CDR3 is CASSLEVGNTIYF. DNA of the CDR3: TGTGCCAGCAGCTTAGAGGTCGGAAACACCATATATTTT.

The table lists this clone with a count of one. The same CDR3 arises from other DNA sequences in this sample as well. V and J are TRBV7-9 and TRBJ2-1; no clear D gene. Germline values: CDR1 SEHNR, CDR2 FQNEAQ (reference sequence). V was pared by 1 base and J by 12 bases, with 7 bases between. The CDR3 is made up of 11 amino acids. For the CDR3, the DNA is TGTGCCAGCAGCTTAGACGGTGGGCAGTTCTTC. This sequence encodes CASSLDGGQFF.

The chain has TRBV6-5 and TRBJ2-3; 9 nucleotides agree with TRBD2. Unmatched junction bases numbered 10, after V lost 5 bases and J lost 7 bases. The germline V gene has CDR1 MNHEY and CDR2 SVGAGI. The CDR3 length is 15 residues. CDR3: CASSATSGVTHTQYF. The DNA for the CDR3 is TGTGCCAGCAGTGCGACTAGCGGAGTAACCCATACGCAGTATTTT.

The V gene is TRBV7-6, the J gene TRBJ2-2; D possibly corresponds to TRBD2 (5 bases). The ends were cut back, 3 bases at V and 0 bases at J, with 8 bases in the middle. The CDR3 spans 15 residues. Germline V lookup: CDR1 SGHVS, CDR2 FNYEAQ. The CDR3 here is CASSFGVTNTGELFF. The CDR3 nucleotides read TGTGCCAGCAGCTTCGGGGTAACGAACACCGGGGAGCTGTTTTTT. Full variable domain (missing parts from reference TRBV7-6 and TRBJ2-2): GAGVSQSPRYKVTKRGQDVALRCDPISGHVSLYWYRQALGQGPEFLTYFNYEAQQDKSGLPNDRFSAERPEGSISTLTIQRTEQRDSAMYRCASSFGVTNTGELFFGEGSRLTVL.

CDR3 DNA sequence: TGTGCCATCAGTGAGCAGGGTTGGTATCAGCCCCAGCATTTT. Amino acid sequence: CAISEQGWYQPQHF. This rearrangement joins TRBV10-3 to TRBJ1-5, with TRBD1 as a possible D gene (5 bases). Germline values: CDR1 ENHRY, CDR2 SYGVKD. CDR3 length: 14 residues. Trimming left V 2 bases short and J 5 bases short, with 10 bases between.

V gene TRBV29-1 combines with J gene TRBJ2-2; 7 bases are a match to TRBD1. The length of the CDR3 is 14 residues. After removal of 5 bases from V and 1 base from J, the junction contained 4 bases not matched to a gene. Germline values: CDR1 SQVTM, CDR2 ANQGSEA. CDR3 amino acids: CSVLDRENTGELFF. CDR3 DNA: TGCAGCGTTCTCGACAGGGAGAACACCGGGGAGCTGTTTTTT.

This clone was seen just once. The chain employs TRBV25-1 and TRBJ2-7; D is unresolved. CDR3 length: 10 residues. The V and J ends lost 8 bases and 11 bases respectively, with 13 bases between them. Germline V gene lookup returns CDR1 MGHDK and CDR2 SYGVNS. CDR3 amino acids: CASGHLGKYF. The CDR3 nucleotides are TGTGCCAGCGGCCACCTTGGGAAGTACTTC.

In the case of this clone: The same CDR3 is also encoded by other DNA sequences in this sample. V gene TRBV11-2 combines with J gene TRBJ1-2, with TRBD1 identical over 8 bases. This CDR3 region has 14 residues. The V and J ends lost 3 bases and 5 bases, in that order; junction bases with no gene match: 5. Germline CDR1 SGHAT, CDR2 FQNNGV. The CDR3 DNA sequence: TGTGCCAGCAGCTTCGGACAGGGCCATTATGGCTACACCTTC. As protein: CASSFGQGHYGYTF.

The chain joins TRBV5-6 to TRBJ1-1; D is unresolved. The CDR3 covers 14 residues. V was shortened by 4 bases and J by 3 bases, with 13 bases between the two germline ends. The germline V gene encodes CDR1 SGHDT and CDR2 YYEEEE. CDR3 loop: CASSISLDYTEAFF. The CDR3 DNA reads as TGTGCCAGCAGCATTTCACTAGATTACACTGAAGCTTTCTTT.

V usage is TRBV4-2 and J usage is TRBJ2-6; D unclear. Germline assignment: CDR1 LGHNA and CDR2 YNFKEQ. V was pared by 4 bases and J by 9 bases, with 13 bases between. The CDR3 extends over 14 amino acids. For the CDR3, the DNA is TGTGCCAGCAGCCTCAATGGGTGGAACAACGTCCTGACTTTC. As protein: CASSLNGWNNVLTF.

J is TRBJ1-1 and V is TRBV5-8; D gene ambiguous. The germline V gene encodes CDR1 SGHTS and CDR2 YDEGEE. The V gene lost 1 base and the J gene lost 5 bases, with 0 bases spanning the gap. This CDR3 region has 10 residues. CDR3: CASSLTEAFF. CDR3 nucleotide sequence: TGTGCCAGCAGCTTGACTGAAGCTTTCTTT.

V gene TRBV4-2 combines with J gene TRBJ2-1; TRBD2 matches 7 bases. Germline lookup yields CDR1 LGHNA and CDR2 YNFKEQ. This CDR3 is built from 17 residues. The junction had 8 bases not matched to a gene; V was cut back by 3 bases and J by 0 bases. Here the CDR3 reads CASSQMQRLASYNEQFF. The CDR3 DNA reads TGTGCCAGCAGCCAGATGCAGCGACTAGCCTCCTACAATGAGCAGTTCTTC.

V is TRBV27 and J is TRBJ2-2; D is unresolved. V lost 5 bases and J 5 bases, leaving 9 bases between the germline ends. The CDR3 has 13 amino acids. Germline V lookup: CDR1 MNHEY, CDR2 SMNVEV (reference sequence). The CDR3 protein is CASSPTRTGELFF. The DNA for the CDR3 is TGTGCCAGCAGTCCGACAAGGACCGGGGAGCTGTTTTTT.

V usage is TRBV5-1 and J usage is TRBJ2-7; 12 bases match TRBD1. V was pared by 4 bases and J by 4 bases, with 6 bases of the junction left unmatched. CDR3 size: 15 residues. Germline CDR1 is SGHRS and CDR2 is YFSETQ. The CDR3 sequence is CASSDGTGGEYEQYF. The CDR3 DNA reads TGCGCCAGCAGCGACGGGACAGGGGGCGAGTACGAGCAGTACTTC. Filled out from reference TRBV5-1 and TRBJ2-7, the complete variable domain reads KAGVTQTPRYLIKTRGQQVTLSCSPISGHRSVSWYQQTPGQGLQFLFEYFSETQRNKGNFPGRFSGRQFSNSRSEMNVSTLELGDSALYLCASSDGTGGEYEQYFGPGTRLTVT.